What follows are 20 T cell receptor beta chains derived from one specimen sequenced in a study of blood T cell repertoires in COVID-19. Generated by immunoSEQ multiplex PCR, the TCRdb table keeps only in-frame clones and is missing some. This sample has 30,000 to 40,000 clones, with around nine tenths found just once. Sequencing used peripheral blood. The receptors shown here come from a man between 70 and 80 years old with active COVID-19.

The chain is built from TRBV6-1 and TRBJ2-3, with TRBD1 identical over 7 bases. Germline CDR1 MNHNS, CDR2 SASEGT. The CDR3 spans 14 residues. The J segment lost 0 bases and the V segment lost 8 bases, leaving 5 bases of the junction unmatched. Here the CDR3 DNA reads TGTGCCAGCGACCACAGGGGTAGCACAGATACGCAGTATTTT. Residues: CASDHRGSTDTQYF.

The V and J genes are TRBV6-2 or TRBV6-3 and TRBJ2-5; 9 bases line up with TRBD1. The CDR3 extends over 16 amino acids. Germline CDR1 MNHEY, CDR2 SVGEGT. The J segment lost 2 bases and the V segment lost 5 bases, leaving 9 bases of the junction unmatched. The CDR3 sequence: CASSSSTGGYQETQYF. As DNA, the CDR3 is TGTGCCAGCAGTAGCAGTACAGGGGGCTATCAAGAGACCCAGTACTTC.

The CDR3 DNA follows: TGTGCCAGCAGTTACTCTTATTTACAGGGTAACCAGCCCCAGCATTTT. It yields the protein CASSYSYLQGNQPQHF. The chain uses TRBV6-5 and TRBJ1-5, with a tentative D call TRBD1 (6 bases). The CDR3 has 16 amino acids. Between the trimmed V and J ends, which lost 0 bases and 7 bases, there was a span of 16 bases. The germline V gene has CDR1 MNHEY and CDR2 SVGAGI.

J is TRBJ1-1 and V is TRBV7-9; 11 bases are shared with TRBD1. Germline assignment: CDR1 SEHNR and CDR2 FQNEAQ (reference sequence). V trimming: 0 bases; J trimming: 9 bases; junction bases outside the gene matches: 15. CDR3 size: 18 residues. The CDR3 protein is CASSLAKLQFGTGGKAFF. In DNA form, the CDR3 reads TGTGCCAGCAGCTTAGCGAAACTCCAGTTTGGGACAGGGGGAAAAGCTTTCTTT.

This clone was counted once. V and J are TRBV7-6 and TRBJ2-2; 8 bases map to TRBD1. Trimming at V came to 5 bases and at J to 1 base, leaving 9 bases not matched to a gene. Germline assignment: CDR1 SGHVS and CDR2 FNYEAQ. The CDR3 loop spans 17 amino acids. The CDR3 DNA follows: TGTGCCAGCAGCCCCCGGCCCGACAGGGGGAACACCGGGGAGCTGTTTTTT. Protein sequence: CASSPRPDRGNTGELFF. The full variable domain, completed using reference TRBV7-6 and TRBJ2-2, is GAGVSQSPRYKVTKRGQDVALRCDPISGHVSLYWYRQALGQGPEFLTYFNYEAQQDKSGLPNDRFSAERPEGSISTLTIQRTEQRDSAMYRCASSPRPDRGNTGELFFGEGSRLTVL.

The J gene is TRBJ2-7, the V gene TRBV7-9; 13 bases match TRBD2. Germline CDR1 SEHNR, CDR2 FQNEAQ (reference sequence). This CDR3 contains 13 residues. The ends lost 7 bases at V and 6 bases at J; junction bases unmatched: 3. CDR3 nucleotides: TGTGCCAGCACGGGACTAGCGGGGCCCGAGCAGTACTTC. It codes for CASTGLAGPEQYF. The full variable domain, its missing parts supplied by reference TRBV7-9 and TRBJ2-7, is DTGVSQNPRHKITKRGQNVTFRCDPISEHNRLYWYRQTLGQGPEFLTYFQNEAQLEKSRLLSDRFSAERPKGSFSTLEIQRTEQGDSAMYLCASTGLAGPEQYFGPGTRLTVT.

J is TRBJ2-5 and V is TRBV7-8; possible D gene TRBD1, 5 bases. CDR1 is SGHVS and CDR2 is FQNEAQ in the germline V gene. CDR3 length: 14 residues. Trimming cost V 6 bases and J 2 bases, with 13 bases left between them. The CDR3 is CASSLRDRQETQYF. CDR3 nucleotides: TGTGCCAGCAGTCTTCGTGACAGACAAGAGACCCAGTACTTC.

The CDR3 loop reads CASSPGTGFEKLFF. The CDR3 DNA is TGTGCCAGTAGTCCCGGGACAGGGTTTGAAAAACTGTTTTTT. The chain combines TRBV19 with TRBJ1-4; 9 nucleotides line up with TRBD1. V lost 5 bases, J lost 7 bases, and 5 bases stayed unmatched. Germline-derived CDR1 and CDR2 are LNHDA and SQIVND (reference sequence). The CDR3 covers 14 residues.

The chain couples TRBV2 to TRBJ1-6; tentatively, D is TRBD1 (6 bases). The CDR3 runs to 17 residues. CDR1 is SNHLY, CDR2 FYNNEI, per germline. With 7 bases removed from V and 4 bases from J, the gap between germline ends came to 20 bases. Written as DNA, the CDR3 is TGTGCCAGCACCGCCCCCACAGGGAACCTATATAATTCACCCCTCCACTTT. Translation gives CASTAPTGNLYNSPLHF.

The chain joins TRBV11-2 to TRBJ1-1; perhaps TRBD1 as D (6 bases). Trimming shortened V by 7 bases and J by 1 base, and 13 bases separated the two germline ends. Looked up from germline, CDR1 is SGHAT and CDR2 is FQNNGV. This CDR3 region has 14 residues. CDR3 residues: CASNNRVQNTEAFF. CDR3 nucleotides: TGTGCCAGCAACAACAGGGTCCAGAACACTGAAGCTTTCTTT.

V is TRBV7-2 and J is TRBJ2-1; D might be TRBD2 (6 bases). V dropped 5 bases and J dropped 8 bases, with 19 bases sitting between them. Germline CDR1 is SGHTA and CDR2 is FQGNSA. This CDR3 is 15 amino acids long. The CDR3 DNA sequence: TGTGCCAGCAGCCAACGACTAACCGGAGGGGATGAGCAGTTCTTC. The encoded protein is CASSQRLTGGDEQFF.

There are a few counts of this clone. The chain joins TRBV5-1 to TRBJ2-1, with D unresolved. Per germline, CDR1 SGHRS and CDR2 YFSETQ. This CDR3 is built from 14 residues. Trimming took 1 base from V and 6 from J, leaving 11 bases between them. CDR3 protein: CASSLPVAGNEQFF. The CDR3 DNA follows: TGCGCCAGCAGCTTGCCCGTGGCAGGCAATGAGCAGTTCTTC.

The rearrangement links TRBV19 to TRBJ2-2; 10 nucleotides align to TRBD1. V trimming: 5 bases; J trimming: 5 bases; junction bases outside the gene matches: 5. CDR1 is LNHDA and CDR2 is SQIVND in the germline V gene (reference sequence). This CDR3 comprises 15 residues. In nucleotides, the CDR3 is TGTGCCAGTAGTCGACAGGGGGCGATTACCGGGGAGCTGTTTTTT. Translated: CASSRQGAITGELFF. Based on the CDR3 plus reference TRBV19 and TRBJ2-2, the full variable domain is DGGITQSPKYLFRKEGQNVTLSCEQNLNHDAMYWYRQDPGQGLRLIYYSQIVNDFQKGDIAEGYSVSREKKESFPLTVTSAQKNPTAFYLCASSRQGAITGELFFGEGSRLTVL.

The chain carries TRBV27 and TRBJ1-5, with TRBD1 matching over 9 bases. CDR3 length: 16 residues. CDR1 is MNHEY, CDR2 SMNVEV, per germline (reference sequence). With 3 bases clipped from V and 0 bases from J, the junction kept 3 bases outside the gene matches. CDR3 loop: CASSFGTGHSNQPQHF. CDR3 coding DNA: TGTGCCAGCAGTTTCGGGACAGGGCATAGCAATCAGCCCCAGCATTTT.

The V call is TRBV9, the J call TRBJ2-7; TRBD1 matches 7 bases. Germline V CDR1 and CDR2: SGDLS, YYNGEE. The CDR3 contains 14 residues. After removal of 2 bases from V and 5 bases from J, the junction contained 7 bases not matched to a gene. The CDR3 reads CASSVGDRDHEQYF. The CDR3 DNA follows: TGTGCCAGCAGCGTTGGAGACAGGGACCACGAGCAGTACTTC. The whole variable domain, filled in from reference TRBV9 and TRBJ2-7, reads DSGVTQTPKHLITATGQRVTLRCSPRSGDLSVYWYQQSLDQGLQFLIQYYNGEERAKGNILERFSAQQFPDLHSELNLSSLELGDSALYFCASSVGDRDHEQYFGPGTRLTVT.

V and J are TRBV7-9 and TRBJ2-7; D call uncertain. The CDR3 totals 12 residues. The germline CDR1 and CDR2 sequences are SEHNR and FQNEAQ (reference sequence). V lost 4 bases, J lost 4 bases, and 8 bases lay in between. The CDR3 DNA follows: TGTGCCAGCAGCTCTCAAACTTACGAGCAGTACTTC. Amino acid sequence: CASSSQTYEQYF.

This sequence joins TRBV10-3 and TRBJ1-1, with 10 bases lining up with TRBD1. V lost 5 bases to trimming and J lost 0 bases; unmatched junction nucleotides: 9. Germline V gives CDR1 ENHRY, CDR2 SYGVKD. This CDR3 has 17 residues. The CDR3 loop reads CAISKHGTGVMNTEAFF. The CDR3 DNA follows: TGTGCCATCAGTAAACACGGGACAGGGGTCATGAACACTGAAGCTTTCTTT.

The CDR3 region is CASTPRSNYGYTF. CDR3 sequence (DNA): TGTGCCAGCACCCCCCGGTCTAACTATGGCTACACCTTC. The J gene is TRBJ1-2, the V gene TRBV12-3 or TRBV12-4; no reliable D call. The CDR3 spans 13 residues. Trimming stripped 7 bases from V and 0 bases from J, with 9 bases between.

The gene calls are TRBV9 and TRBJ2-2; D is ambiguous. Germline V lookup: CDR1 SGDLS, CDR2 YYNGEE. The germline V and J ends were trimmed by 2 bases and 4 bases, with 12 bases remaining between them. The CDR3 is 15 residues long. This CDR3 is CASSVGYEVTGELFF. In DNA form, the CDR3 reads TGTGCCAGCAGCGTCGGCTACGAGGTCACCGGGGAGCTGTTTTTT.

The chain combines TRBV5-1 with TRBJ2-5; 9 positions match TRBD2. V shed 5 bases, J shed 5 bases, and the junction held 7 bases outside the gene matches. The CDR3 is 14 residues long. Germline V gene sequence: CDR1 SGHRS, CDR2 YFSETQ. For the CDR3, the DNA is TGCGCCAGCAGGGGCCCTAGCGGGGCGGAGACCCAGTACTTC. Protein: CASRGPSGAETQYF. The variable domain in full, with the rest retrieved from reference TRBV5-1 and TRBJ2-5, is KAGVTQTPRYLIKTRGQQVTLSCSPISGHRSVSWYQQTPGQGLQFLFEYFSETQRNKGNFPGRFSGRQFSNSRSEMNVSTLELGDSALYLCASRGPSGAETQYFGPGTRLLVL.